Listed below are T cell receptor beta chains from one sample, sequenced in a study of cytomegalovirus exposure and HLA in healthy donors. Method: immunoSEQ multiplex PCR; TCRdb's copy keeps in-frame clones and lacks some. Here the sample spans about 54,000 clones, roughly 87% being singletons. Sequenced input: PBMCs. The receptors originated from a young woman in good health and CMV-seropositive. Both conserved end residues are part of each CDR3. Fields, in order: V gene, clone size, J gene, D gene, CDR3 protein, CDR3 DNA. D genes are given only for firm matches. A clone size is listed for some rows: how often the clone was seen (once, few, many), or a class if it is expanded.

v_call: TRBV19; clone_size: .; j_call: TRBJ1-2; d_call: .; cdr3_aa: CASSMAYYGYTF; cdr3_nt: TGTGCCAGTAGTATGGCCTACTATGGCTACACCTTC
v_call: TRBV11-2; clone_size: .; j_call: TRBJ2-1; d_call: TRBD1; cdr3_aa: CASSLEGTATVQFF; cdr3_nt: TGTGCCAGCAGCTTAGAGGGGACAGCTACGGTTCAGTTCTTC
v_call: TRBV27; clone_size: .; j_call: TRBJ1-1; d_call: .; cdr3_aa: CASSIRGPNTEAFF; cdr3_nt: TGTGCCAGCAGTATCAGGGGACCAAACACTGAAGCTTTCTTT
v_call: TRBV21-1; clone_size: .; j_call: TRBJ1-1; d_call: .; cdr3_aa: CASSSRQGYTEAFF; cdr3_nt: TGTGCCAGCAGCAGCAGACAGGGTTACACTGAAGCTTTCTTT
v_call: TRBV28; clone_size: .; j_call: TRBJ2-1; d_call: TRBD2; cdr3_aa: CASRTLAGGTVEQFF; cdr3_nt: TGTGCCAGCAGAACCCTAGCGGGGGGCACTGTTGAGCAGTTCTTC
v_call: TRBV5-6; clone_size: few; j_call: TRBJ1-5; d_call: .; cdr3_aa: CASSLGRVAAQHF; cdr3_nt: TGTGCCAGCAGCTTGGGGCGGGTGGCGGCCCAGCATTTT
v_call: TRBV20-1; clone_size: .; j_call: TRBJ2-7; d_call: .; cdr3_aa: CSGAPSYEQYF; cdr3_nt: TGCAGCGGAGCACCCTCCTACGAGCAGTACTTC
v_call: TRBV6-1; clone_size: .; j_call: TRBJ1-2; d_call: .; cdr3_aa: CASSQGLFYGYTF; cdr3_nt: TGTGCCAGCAGCCAAGGACTGTTTTATGGCTACACCTTC
v_call: TRBV7-6; clone_size: .; j_call: TRBJ2-2; d_call: .; cdr3_aa: CASSSGGFGTGELFF; cdr3_nt: TGTGCCAGCAGCTCCGGAGGGTTTGGCACCGGGGAGCTGTTTTTT
v_call: TRBV4-1; clone_size: .; j_call: TRBJ2-5; d_call: .; cdr3_aa: CASSPPGSPETQYF; cdr3_nt: TGCGCCAGCAGCCCCCCGGGTAGCCCAGAGACCCAGTACTTC
v_call: TRBV18; clone_size: .; j_call: TRBJ2-3; d_call: TRBD1; cdr3_aa: CASSPDRVSTDTQYF; cdr3_nt: TGTGCCAGCTCACCTGACAGGGTTAGCACAGATACGCAGTATTTT
v_call: TRBV19; clone_size: .; j_call: TRBJ2-1; d_call: .; cdr3_aa: CASTMTGWGRRNEQFF; cdr3_nt: TGTGCCAGTACCATGACCGGGTGGGGGCGCCGCAATGAGCAGTTCTTC
v_call: TRBV5-1; clone_size: .; j_call: TRBJ2-3; d_call: TRBD2; cdr3_aa: CASSPRTSGGRTDTQYF; cdr3_nt: TGCGCCAGCAGCCCGAGGACTAGCGGGGGTCGCACAGATACGCAGTATTTT
v_call: TRBV5-1; clone_size: .; j_call: TRBJ1-1; d_call: TRBD1; cdr3_aa: CASSLVAGGMNTEAFF; cdr3_nt: TGCGCCAGCAGCTTGGTGGCAGGGGGGATGAACACTGAAGCTTTCTTT
v_call: TRBV7-2; clone_size: .; j_call: TRBJ2-3; d_call: .; cdr3_aa: CASSFFTDTQYF; cdr3_nt: TGTGCCAGCAGCTTCTTCACAGATACGCAGTATTTT
v_call: TRBV6-1; clone_size: .; j_call: TRBJ1-6; d_call: .; cdr3_aa: CASSVQIAAPLHF; cdr3_nt: TGTGCCAGCAGTGTTCAGATTGCGGCACCCCTCCACTTT
v_call: TRBV28; clone_size: .; j_call: TRBJ1-4; d_call: .; cdr3_aa: CASSLLEGGNEKLFF; cdr3_nt: TGTGCCAGCAGTCTCCTCGAGGGAGGGAATGAAAAACTGTTTTTT
v_call: TRBV23-1; clone_size: .; j_call: TRBJ2-2; d_call: .; cdr3_aa: CASSQSRQVVNTGELFF; cdr3_nt: TGCGCCAGCAGTCAATCTAGGCAGGTGGTAAACACCGGGGAGCTGTTTTTT
v_call: TRBV6-4; clone_size: many; j_call: TRBJ2-3; d_call: .; cdr3_aa: CASSDSGGAVDTQYF; cdr3_nt: TGTGCCAGCAGTGACTCGGGGGGGGCGGTAGATACGCAGTATTTT
v_call: TRBV27; clone_size: .; j_call: TRBJ2-2; d_call: .; cdr3_aa: CASSPSETNTGELFF; cdr3_nt: TGTGCCAGCAGCCCTAGCGAAACTAACACCGGGGAGCTGTTTTTT
v_call: TRBV19; clone_size: .; j_call: TRBJ2-3; d_call: .; cdr3_aa: CASSIDQVGPQYF; cdr3_nt: TGTGCCAGTAGTATAGATCAGGTTGGGCCGCAGTATTTT
v_call: TRBV7-9; clone_size: .; j_call: TRBJ2-7; d_call: TRBD2; cdr3_aa: CAIPVGLDIYEQYF; cdr3_nt: TGTGCCATTCCGGTTGGACTAGATATCTACGAGCAGTACTTC
v_call: TRBV25-1; clone_size: .; j_call: TRBJ1-6; d_call: .; cdr3_aa: CASSAGNNSPLHF; cdr3_nt: TGTGCCAGCAGTGCAGGGAATAATTCACCCCTCCACTTT
v_call: TRBV7-9; clone_size: .; j_call: TRBJ1-5; d_call: TRBD1; cdr3_aa: CASSSLGQGNNQPQHF; cdr3_nt: TGTGCCAGCAGCTCCTTGGGACAGGGGAACAATCAGCCCCAGCATTTT
v_call: TRBV5-5; clone_size: .; j_call: TRBJ1-3; d_call: TRBD1; cdr3_aa: CASSGPGGSGNTIYF; cdr3_nt: TGTGCCAGCAGCGGACCAGGGGGCTCTGGAAACACCATATATTTT
v_call: TRBV5-4; clone_size: .; j_call: TRBJ2-1; d_call: .; cdr3_aa: CASSNGQTGNEQFF; cdr3_nt: TGTGCCAGCAGCAACGGACAGACTGGGAATGAGCAGTTCTTC
v_call: TRBV4-2; clone_size: .; j_call: TRBJ2-5; d_call: TRBD2; cdr3_aa: CASSQDRSGGAETQYF; cdr3_nt: TGTGCCAGCAGCCAAGATAGAAGCGGGGGGGCAGAGACCCAGTACTTC
v_call: TRBV7-2; clone_size: .; j_call: TRBJ1-5; d_call: .; cdr3_aa: CASSLLSGDQPQHF; cdr3_nt: TGTGCCAGCAGCCTCCTCTCGGGAGATCAGCCCCAGCATTTT
v_call: TRBV6-5; clone_size: .; j_call: TRBJ1-5; d_call: .; cdr3_aa: CASSPGQPQHF; cdr3_nt: TGTGCCAGCAGTCCAGGACAGCCCCAGCATTTT
v_call: TRBV6-1; clone_size: .; j_call: TRBJ1-2; d_call: .; cdr3_aa: CASISGGRNYGYTF; cdr3_nt: TGTGCCAGCATTTCGGGGGGGAGGAACTATGGCTACACCTTC
v_call: TRBV6-6; clone_size: .; j_call: TRBJ2-7; d_call: TRBD1; cdr3_aa: CACRRTGGIEQYF; cdr3_nt: TGTGCCTGCCGCCGGACAGGGGGCATCGAGCAGTACTTC
v_call: TRBV10-2; clone_size: .; j_call: TRBJ2-3; d_call: TRBD2; cdr3_aa: CASGGLAELLISTDTQYF; cdr3_nt: TGCGCCAGCGGTGGACTAGCGGAGCTCCTTATCAGCACAGATACGCAGTATTTT
v_call: TRBV28; clone_size: once; j_call: TRBJ2-7; d_call: TRBD1; cdr3_aa: CASSFPTGGVNEQYF; cdr3_nt: TGTGCCAGCAGTTTTCCGACAGGGGGCGTAAACGAGCAGTACTTC
v_call: TRBV23-1; clone_size: .; j_call: TRBJ2-3; d_call: TRBD2; cdr3_aa: CASSQRPIPGLAGETTDTQYF; cdr3_nt: TGCGCCAGCAGTCAACGACCGATACCGGGACTAGCGGGGGAGACAACAGATACGCAGTATTTT
v_call: TRBV2; clone_size: .; j_call: TRBJ2-5; d_call: .; cdr3_aa: CASPGTRTPSGTQYF; cdr3_nt: TGTGCCAGCCCCGGGACTCGCACTCCCTCTGGGACCCAGTACTTC
v_call: TRBV30; clone_size: .; j_call: TRBJ1-1; d_call: .; cdr3_aa: CAWSALGRGARTEAFF; cdr3_nt: TGTGCCTGGAGTGCCCTGGGGCGGGGGGCTAGGACTGAAGCTTTCTTT
v_call: TRBV5-1; clone_size: once; j_call: TRBJ2-7; d_call: TRBD1; cdr3_aa: CASSPDRVYEQYF; cdr3_nt: TGCGCCAGCAGCCCGGACAGGGTCTACGAGCAGTACTTC
v_call: TRBV5-1; clone_size: .; j_call: TRBJ2-7; d_call: .; cdr3_aa: CASSQGSYEQYF; cdr3_nt: TGCGCCAGCAGCCAGGGGTCCTACGAGCAGTACTTC
v_call: TRBV29-1; clone_size: .; j_call: TRBJ1-1; d_call: .; cdr3_aa: CSVAPTATNTEAFF; cdr3_nt: TGCAGCGTTGCCCCTACAGCCACGAACACTGAAGCTTTCTTT
v_call: TRBV11-2; clone_size: .; j_call: TRBJ1-6; d_call: .; cdr3_aa: CASSSSRPSSSYNSPLHF; cdr3_nt: TGTGCCAGCAGCTCTTCTCGACCTTCTAGCTCCTATAATTCACCCCTCCACTTT
v_call: TRBV28; clone_size: .; j_call: TRBJ1-5; d_call: .; cdr3_aa: CASSASGRGNQPQHF; cdr3_nt: TGTGCCAGCAGTGCCTCCGGGAGGGGCAATCAGCCCCAGCATTTT
v_call: TRBV30; clone_size: .; j_call: TRBJ1-2; d_call: .; cdr3_aa: CAWSRAGKIGGYTF; cdr3_nt: TGTGCCTGGAGTCGGGCAGGGAAAATAGGGGGCTACACCTTC
v_call: TRBV5-1; clone_size: .; j_call: TRBJ1-5; d_call: .; cdr3_aa: CASSLELARGPQHF; cdr3_nt: TGCGCCAGCAGCTTGGAACTAGCCCGTGGGCCCCAGCATTTT
v_call: TRBV29-1; clone_size: .; j_call: TRBJ1-1; d_call: .; cdr3_aa: CSVGIRQNTEAFF; cdr3_nt: TGCAGCGTTGGCATCCGACAGAACACTGAAGCTTTCTTT
v_call: TRBV5-4; clone_size: .; j_call: TRBJ1-6; d_call: .; cdr3_aa: CASSAATGYNSPLHF; cdr3_nt: TGTGCCAGCAGCGCCGCTACAGGGTATAATTCACCCCTCCACTTT
v_call: TRBV5-1; clone_size: .; j_call: TRBJ1-2; d_call: .; cdr3_aa: CASRDDSHNYGYTF; cdr3_nt: TGCGCCAGCAGGGATGACAGTCATAACTATGGCTACACCTTC
v_call: TRBV5-1; clone_size: .; j_call: TRBJ2-2; d_call: .; cdr3_aa: CASSEGAITGELFF; cdr3_nt: TGCGCCAGCAGCGAGGGCGCAATCACCGGGGAGCTGTTTTTT
v_call: TRBV7-9; clone_size: .; j_call: TRBJ2-5; d_call: TRBD1; cdr3_aa: CASSPGTGGQETQYF; cdr3_nt: TGTGCCAGCAGCCCCGGGACAGGGGGCCAAGAGACCCAGTACTTC